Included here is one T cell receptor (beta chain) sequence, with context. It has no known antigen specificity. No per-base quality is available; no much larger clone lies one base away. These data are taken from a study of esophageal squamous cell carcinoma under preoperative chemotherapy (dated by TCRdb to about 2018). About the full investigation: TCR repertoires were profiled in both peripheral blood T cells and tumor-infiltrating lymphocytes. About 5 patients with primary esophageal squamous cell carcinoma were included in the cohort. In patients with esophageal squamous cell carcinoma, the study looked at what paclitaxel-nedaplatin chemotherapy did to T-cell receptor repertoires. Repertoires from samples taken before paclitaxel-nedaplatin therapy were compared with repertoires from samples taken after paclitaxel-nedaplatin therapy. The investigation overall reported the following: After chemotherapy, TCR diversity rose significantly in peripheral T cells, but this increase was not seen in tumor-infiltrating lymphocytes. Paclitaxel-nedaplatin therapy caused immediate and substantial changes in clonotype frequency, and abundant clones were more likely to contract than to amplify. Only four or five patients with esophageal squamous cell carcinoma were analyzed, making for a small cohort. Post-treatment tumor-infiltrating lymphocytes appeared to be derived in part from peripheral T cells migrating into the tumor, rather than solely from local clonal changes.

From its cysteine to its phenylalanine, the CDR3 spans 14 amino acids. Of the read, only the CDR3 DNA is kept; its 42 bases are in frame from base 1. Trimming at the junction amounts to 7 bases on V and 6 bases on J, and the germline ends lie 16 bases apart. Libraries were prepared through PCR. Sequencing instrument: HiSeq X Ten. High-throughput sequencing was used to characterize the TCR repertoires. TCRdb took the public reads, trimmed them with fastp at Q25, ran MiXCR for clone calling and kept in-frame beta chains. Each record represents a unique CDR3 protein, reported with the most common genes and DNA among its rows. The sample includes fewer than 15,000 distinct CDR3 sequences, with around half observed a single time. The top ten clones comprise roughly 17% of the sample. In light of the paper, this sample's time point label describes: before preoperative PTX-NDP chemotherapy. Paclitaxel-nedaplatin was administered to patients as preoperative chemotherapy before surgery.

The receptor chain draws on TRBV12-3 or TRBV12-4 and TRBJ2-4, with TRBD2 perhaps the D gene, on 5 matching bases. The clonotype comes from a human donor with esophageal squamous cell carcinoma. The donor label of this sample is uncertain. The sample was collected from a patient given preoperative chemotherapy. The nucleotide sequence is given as TGTGCCAGCACCCTAGGAGGTACCGCAAACATTCAGTACTTC. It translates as CASTLGGTANIQYF.